These T cell receptor beta chains were read from a single sample in a study of technical replicates of blood from a handful of donors. Using immunoSEQ multiplex PCR, the repertoire was profiled, and TCRdb retains in-frame clones only, with some absent. This table holds almost 70,000 clones, almost 95% found once. Sequences were obtained from T cells isolated from PBMCs. These receptors were taken from a human donor in good health. Each CDR3 is given with its conserved first and last residue. The order of the fields is J gene, clone size, V gene, D gene, CDR3 DNA, CDR3 protein. The D gene is left open where the match is weak. Clone size is not always given. Where it is, it says once, few, many or a class for expanded clones.

J: TRBJ2-1; size: NA; V: TRBV29-1; D: TRBD2; DNA: TGCAGCGTTTCAGCGGGAGGGCTGTACAATGAGCAGTTCTTC; CDR3: CSVSAGGLYNEQFF
J: TRBJ1-5; size: NA; V: TRBV21-1; D: NA; DNA: TGTGCCAGCAGCGGGCCCCGTCGTTGTCAGCCCCAGCATTTT; CDR3: CASSGPRRCQPQHF
J: TRBJ2-5; size: NA; V: TRBV28; D: TRBD2; DNA: TGTGCCAGCAAGAAGGGAGGGTACCGGGGGGAGACCCAGTACTTC; CDR3: CASKKGGYRGETQYF
J: TRBJ1-2; size: NA; V: TRBV4-1; D: NA; DNA: TGCGCCAGCAGCCCAGCTACTGGCGGACTAAGGAGCTATGGCTACACCTTC; CDR3: CASSPATGGLRSYGYTF
J: TRBJ1-2; size: NA; V: TRBV4-3; D: NA; DNA: TGCGCCAGCAGCCAAGAGATCGCAGGCCTTTGGGGCTACACCTTC; CDR3: CASSQEIAGLWGYTF
J: TRBJ1-4; size: few; V: TRBV6-4; D: TRBD1; DNA: TGTGCCAGCAGTGACCCCGGACAGGGGGATGAAAAACTGTTTTTT; CDR3: CASSDPGQGDEKLFF
J: TRBJ1-1; size: NA; V: TRBV7-8; D: TRBD1; DNA: TGTGCCAGCAGCTTCGGACAGGGTGGCACTGAAGCTTTCTTT; CDR3: CASSFGQGGTEAFF
J: TRBJ2-7; size: NA; V: TRBV7-2; D: TRBD1; DNA: TGTGCCAGCAGCTTAGTTGACAGGGGGGTGATCGAGGAGCAGTACTTC; CDR3: CASSLVDRGVIEEQYF
J: TRBJ2-1; size: NA; V: TRBV5-4; D: TRBD1; DNA: TGTGCCAGCAGCCCAACTCCGGGACAGGGGGCTTACAATGAGCAGTTCTTC; CDR3: CASSPTPGQGAYNEQFF
J: TRBJ2-1; size: NA; V: TRBV7-7; D: TRBD2; DNA: TGTGCTAGCAGCCAGGCTAGCGGCGCCAATGAGCAGTTCTTC; CDR3: CASSQASGANEQFF
J: TRBJ1-3; size: NA; V: TRBV28; D: NA; DNA: TGTGCCAGCAGTTTATCATTAGGGGCGGGAAACACCATATATTTT; CDR3: CASSLSLGAGNTIYF
J: TRBJ1-5; size: NA; V: TRBV4-1; D: NA; DNA: TGCGCCAGCAGCCGCGGGGCCAATCAGCCCCAGCATTTT; CDR3: CASSRGANQPQHF
J: TRBJ1-1; size: few; V: TRBV7-9; D: NA; DNA: TGTGCCAGCAGCCCGACGGGGTTTAACACTGAAGCTTTCTTT; CDR3: CASSPTGFNTEAFF
J: TRBJ1-2; size: NA; V: TRBV20-1; D: TRBD1; DNA: TGCAGTGCTAGCGGACAGGGTTTCTACACCTTC; CDR3: CSASGQGFYTF
J: TRBJ1-1; size: once; V: TRBV29-1; D: NA; DNA: TGCAGCGTTGAAGGACACCCGAACACTGAAGCTTTCTTT; CDR3: CSVEGHPNTEAFF
J: TRBJ2-5; size: NA; V: TRBV7-2; D: TRBD2; DNA: TGTGCCAGCAGCATTCCCCCGGGACTAGTAGAGACCCAGTACTTC; CDR3: CASSIPPGLVETQYF
J: TRBJ2-7; size: NA; V: TRBV30; D: TRBD1; DNA: TGTGCCTGGAACGGACAGGGAGGCGAGCAGTACTTC; CDR3: CAWNGQGGEQYF
J: TRBJ2-5; size: NA; V: TRBV27; D: NA; DNA: TGTGCCAGCAGTTTACGGGGTGTAGGGGAGACCCAGTACTTC; CDR3: CASSLRGVGETQYF
J: TRBJ1-4; size: NA; V: TRBV30; D: NA; DNA: TGTGCCTGGAGTGTACCTCTAGGGGGTAATGAAAAACTGTTTTTT; CDR3: CAWSVPLGGNEKLFF
J: TRBJ2-3; size: NA; V: TRBV18; D: TRBD1; DNA: TGTGCCAGCTCACGAATGACCGGGACAGGGGCAGATACGCAGTATTTT; CDR3: CASSRMTGTGADTQYF
J: TRBJ2-6; size: NA; V: TRBV10-3; D: TRBD1; DNA: TGTGCCATCAGTGGACAGGGCAGTGCAACCTCTGGGGCCAACGTCCTGACTTTC; CDR3: CAISGQGSATSGANVLTF
J: TRBJ2-7; size: once; V: TRBV10-3; D: NA; DNA: TGTGCCAGTACGGAACTAGTTCCTACCTTCTCCTACGAGCAGTACTTC; CDR3: CASTELVPTFSYEQYF
J: TRBJ2-1; size: once; V: TRBV7-9; D: TRBD2; DNA: TGTGCCAGCGCCAGTACTAGCGTGAAATGGGTGTACAATGAGCAGTTCTTC; CDR3: CASASTSVKWVYNEQFF
J: TRBJ2-7; size: NA; V: TRBV18; D: TRBD1; DNA: TGTGCCAGCTCAGACGGCGGGACAGGCTACGAGCAGTACTTC; CDR3: CASSDGGTGYEQYF
J: TRBJ2-5; size: NA; V: TRBV7-3; D: NA; DNA: TGTGCCAGCAGTATCGACTGGACTCAGACCCAGTACTTC; CDR3: CASSIDWTQTQYF
J: TRBJ2-1; size: few; V: TRBV9; D: NA; DNA: TGTGCCAGCAGCCAGAGGTCGACGGCCAGCTCCTACAATGAGCAGTTCTTC; CDR3: CASSQRSTASSYNEQFF
J: TRBJ1-1; size: NA; V: TRBV2; D: NA; DNA: TGTGCCAGCAGTTCACGGGACATCCGGAACACTGAAGCTTTCTTT; CDR3: CASSSRDIRNTEAFF
J: TRBJ1-5; size: NA; V: TRBV7-9; D: NA; DNA: TGTGCCAGCAGCTACCGGGACACAGAAATTTTCAATAGCAATCAGCCCCAGCATTTT; CDR3: CASSYRDTEIFNSNQPQHF
J: TRBJ2-7; size: NA; V: TRBV7-2; D: TRBD2; DNA: TGTGCCAGCAGCTTAAATAGCGGGACTGAATACGAGCAGTACTTC; CDR3: CASSLNSGTEYEQYF
J: TRBJ1-4; size: once; V: TRBV15; D: TRBD1; DNA: TGTGCCACCAGCAGAGCCACCGGGACAGGGGGTGAAAAACTGTTTTTT; CDR3: CATSRATGTGGEKLFF
J: TRBJ2-7; size: NA; V: TRBV30; D: TRBD1; DNA: TGTGCCTGGCAGACAGGGTTATTCTACGAGCAGTACTTC; CDR3: CAWQTGLFYEQYF
J: TRBJ1-2; size: NA; V: TRBV29-1; D: TRBD1; DNA: TGCAGCGTCGAAGGGGACAGGGGGTTTGCAAACTATGGCTACACCTTC; CDR3: CSVEGDRGFANYGYTF
J: TRBJ2-3; size: NA; V: TRBV10-3; D: NA; DNA: TGTGCCATCAGTGCACAGGCCTCAGATACGCAGTATTTT; CDR3: CAISAQASDTQYF
J: TRBJ2-7; size: NA; V: TRBV6-1; D: NA; DNA: TGTGCCAGCAGTGACAGTTGGACAGGTCCGGGAGTCGAGCAGTACTTC; CDR3: CASSDSWTGPGVEQYF
J: TRBJ2-1; size: once; V: TRBV14; D: TRBD2; DNA: TGTGCCAGCAGCCAAGTAAACTCGGGGGGTAATGAGCAGTTCTTC; CDR3: CASSQVNSGGNEQFF
J: TRBJ1-4; size: NA; V: TRBV25-1; D: NA; DNA: TGTGCCAGCAGTCTACAGGGTAGCGAAAAACTGTTTTTT; CDR3: CASSLQGSEKLFF
J: TRBJ2-2; size: NA; V: TRBV6-5; D: TRBD2; DNA: TGTGCCAGCACCAGACTAGCGACGAACACCGGGGAGCTGTTTTTT; CDR3: CASTRLATNTGELFF
J: TRBJ1-2; size: NA; V: TRBV18; D: NA; DNA: TGTGCCAGCTCACCCGAGGGTCTAAGTGGCTACACCTTC; CDR3: CASSPEGLSGYTF
J: TRBJ2-5; size: NA; V: TRBV7-9; D: TRBD2; DNA: TGTGCCAGCAGTCCCGGGACTAGCGGAATAAAAGAGACCCAGTACTTC; CDR3: CASSPGTSGIKETQYF
J: TRBJ2-1; size: NA; V: TRBV27; D: TRBD1; DNA: TGTGCCAGCAGTTTATCAGGCAGGGGGCGGTCTGAGCAGTTCTTC; CDR3: CASSLSGRGRSEQFF
J: TRBJ2-5; size: NA; V: TRBV7-9; D: NA; DNA: TGTGCCAGCAGCTTAGACAGGAATGTAGGGTGGGAGACCCAGTACTTC; CDR3: CASSLDRNVGWETQYF
J: TRBJ2-5; size: NA; V: TRBV9; D: NA; DNA: TGTGCCAGCAGCGTAACGGTATTGAGGGAGGAGACCCAGTACTTC; CDR3: CASSVTVLREETQYF
J: TRBJ1-1; size: NA; V: TRBV11-3; D: NA; DNA: TGTGCCAGTGGGGGCAGGATGGTAAACACTGAAGCTTTCTTT; CDR3: CASGGRMVNTEAFF
J: TRBJ2-1; size: NA; V: TRBV7-9; D: NA; DNA: TGTGCCAGCAGCTTATTAGGGGGAGAAGACTACAATGAGCAGTTCTTC; CDR3: CASSLLGGEDYNEQFF
J: TRBJ1-1; size: once; V: TRBV19; D: TRBD1; DNA: TGTGCCAGTAGTATAGATGGGGACAGCGGGAGTACCACTGAAGCTTTCTTT; CDR3: CASSIDGDSGSTTEAFF
J: TRBJ2-3; size: NA; V: TRBV9; D: NA; DNA: TGTGCCAGCAGCGATGACATATACCGCACAGATACGCAGTATTTT; CDR3: CASSDDIYRTDTQYF
J: TRBJ2-5; size: NA; V: TRBV6-5; D: NA; DNA: TGTGCCAGCAGTTGGCGACAGGCTGAGACCCAGTACTTC; CDR3: CASSWRQAETQYF
J: TRBJ2-3; size: NA; V: TRBV27; D: TRBD2; DNA: TGTGCCAGCAGAAGGACTAGCGGCACAGATACGCAGTATTTT; CDR3: CASRRTSGTDTQYF
J: TRBJ1-4; size: NA; V: TRBV10-3; D: NA; DNA: TGTGCCACCAAGACAGAAACTAATGAAAAACTGTTTTTT; CDR3: CATKTETNEKLFF
J: TRBJ2-7; size: NA; V: TRBV7-9; D: TRBD2; DNA: TGTGCCAGCAGGCCGTTAGCGGGAGCAGTGGCCTTATACGAGCAGTACTTC; CDR3: CASRPLAGAVALYEQYF
J: TRBJ2-7; size: once; V: TRBV18; D: TRBD2; DNA: TGTGCCAGCTCACTTCTCGCGGGAGGGGGGACCTACGAGCAGTACTTC; CDR3: CASSLLAGGGTYEQYF
J: TRBJ1-1; size: once; V: TRBV7-6; D: NA; DNA: TGTGCCAGCAGCTTAGGCGCCTGGGCCGCTGAAGCTTTCTTT; CDR3: CASSLGAWAAEAFF